What follows are 20 T cell receptor beta chains derived from one specimen sequenced in a study of STAT5B mutations in CD4+ large granular lymphocyte leukemia (dated by TCRdb to 2021 to 2024). Library construction relied on the immunoSEQ multiplex PCR assay. TCRdb took over this immuneACCESS table, retaining in-frame rearrangements with V and J assigned. Such tables are incomplete; in checked studies, under half of the missing clones stem from an unresolved V gene, and the remainder is unexplained. This sample comprises around 50,000 clones, about four fifths of them detected only once. Jointly, the top ten make up approximately 0.4% of the sample. Sequenced input: CD4+ T cells from blood buffy coats. The receptor source for this set is a human donor in good health.

V usage is TRBV7-9 and J usage is TRBJ2-7, with a weak D call TRBD1 (5 bases). Trimming took off 5 bases at V and 0 bases at J, with 11 bases between the two ends. The CDR3 extends over 14 amino acids. Germline V gene lookup returns CDR1 SEHNR and CDR2 FQNEAQ (reference sequence). The DNA for the CDR3 is TGTGCCAGCAGCGGGGCCTATACCTCCTACGAGCAGTACTTC. Translating gives CASSGAYTSYEQYF.

This chain's CDR3 is CASSFGQAANYGYTF. CDR3 DNA: TGTGCCAGCAGCTTCGGACAGGCAGCTAACTATGGCTACACCTTC. The chain couples TRBV5-6 to TRBJ1-2, with 7 bases that match TRBD1. V lost 2 bases and J lost 0; bases outside the gene matches: 4. Germline V lookup: CDR1 SGHDT, CDR2 YYEEEE. The CDR3 sequence is 15 residues long.

This sequence joins TRBV7-3 and TRBJ2-1, with 7 positions matching TRBD2. CDR1 and CDR2 (germline): SGHTA, FQGTGA. With 2 bases clipped from V and 4 bases from J, the junction kept 5 bases outside the gene matches. The CDR3 is 15 amino acids. CDR3 nucleotides: TGTGCCAGCAGCTTATTACCGGGAGGATACAATGAGCAGTTCTTC. It is translated as CASSLLPGGYNEQFF.

This chain joins TRBV6-1 and TRBJ2-7; 9 nucleotides align to TRBD2. Germline V gene data show CDR1 as MNHNS and CDR2 as SASEGT. The CDR3 totals 15 residues. J lost 3 bases, V lost 1 base, and 4 bases had no gene match. CDR3 protein: CASSEEGSGSYEQYF. The CDR3, as DNA: TGTGCCAGCAGTGAAGAAGGTAGCGGGAGCTACGAGCAGTACTTC.

The chain uses TRBV6-1 and TRBJ2-7; TRBD2 might be the D (6 bases). The CDR3 spans 14 residues. The germline V gene encodes CDR1 MNHNS and CDR2 SASEGT. Trimming took 6 bases from V and 12 from J, leaving 24 bases between them. In nucleotides, the CDR3 is TGTGCCAGCAGGGGCACATTGAAAGTTTGGGACTCGTACTTC. Its protein product is CASRGTLKVWDSYF.

The chain combines TRBV7-3 with TRBJ2-1; D may be TRBD1 or TRBD2 (5 bases each). V lost 3 bases and J 8 bases, leaving 14 bases between the germline ends. Germline V gives CDR1 SGHTA, CDR2 FQGTGA. This CDR3 is built from 14 residues. The CDR3 loop reads CASSFRDPGDEQFF. CDR3 in DNA: TGTGCCAGCAGCTTTCGGGACCCCGGGGATGAGCAGTTCTTC.

The CDR3 spells CASSLPPWEKLFF. The CDR3 coding sequence is TGTGCCAGCAGCTTGCCCCCGTGGGAAAAACTGTTTTTT. V usage is TRBV5-4 and J usage is TRBJ1-4; D remains unclear. Trimming left V 1 base short and J 8 bases short, with 9 bases between. CDR3 length: 13 residues. Germline V lookup: CDR1 SGHNT, CDR2 YYREEE (reference sequence). Full variable domain (remainder filled in from reference TRBV5-4 and TRBJ1-4): ETGVTQSPTHLIKTRGQQVTLRCSSQSGHNTVSWYQQALGQGPQFIFQYYREEENGRGNFPPRFSGLQFPNYSSELNVNALELDDSALYLCASSLPPWEKLFFGSGTQLSVL.

The J gene is TRBJ2-7, the V gene TRBV10-3, with TRBD1 matching over 9 bases. CDR3 length equals 14 residues. The V gene end was trimmed by 2 bases and the J gene end by 3 bases; junction bases not matched to a gene: 2. Per the germline V gene, CDR1 is ENHRY and CDR2 is SYGVKD. CDR3 residues: CAISEPTGGYEQYF. As DNA, the CDR3 is TGTGCCATCAGTGAGCCGACAGGGGGCTACGAGCAGTACTTC.

The chain couples TRBV11-2 to TRBJ2-3, with 7 bases aligning to TRBD2. V trimming: 1 base; J trimming: 2 bases; junction bases outside the gene matches: 6. This CDR3 is 16 amino acids long. Germline lookup yields CDR1 SGHAT and CDR2 FQNNGV. CDR3 amino acids: CASSLGGGSPTDTQYF. The CDR3 coding sequence is TGTGCCAGCAGCTTAGGGGGCGGGAGCCCCACAGATACGCAGTATTTT.

V gene TRBV9 combines with J gene TRBJ2-6; no firm D call. This CDR3 comprises 15 residues. The germline V gene has CDR1 SGDLS and CDR2 YYNGEE. V was clipped by 0 bases and J by 4 bases, with 8 bases between them. The CDR3 DNA follows: TGTGCCAGCAGCGTAGATGGGGTAGGGGCCAACGTCCTGACTTTC. It specifies CASSVDGVGANVLTF.

This chain links TRBV2 with TRBJ2-3; D perhaps matches TRBD2 (6 bases). Trimming stripped 5 bases from V and 0 bases from J, with 9 bases between. Germline values: CDR1 SNHLY, CDR2 FYNNEI. The CDR3 has 14 residues. The CDR3 coding sequence is TGTGCCAGCAGTAGGCTAGCGAGCACAGATACGCAGTATTTT. Its protein is CASSRLASTDTQYF.

CDR3 nucleotides: TGTGCCAGCAGCTTAGGATTCGTAGGACAAAACATTCAGTACTTC. It translates to CASSLGFVGQNIQYF. This chain joins TRBV7-2 and TRBJ2-4; D gene ambiguous. The CDR3 consists of 15 residues. Trimming cost V 1 base and J 5 bases, with 12 bases left between them. Germline lookup yields CDR1 SGHTA and CDR2 FQGNSA.

The chain is built from TRBV5-5 and TRBJ2-5, with 9 bases identical to TRBD2. V trimming: 2 bases; J trimming: 4 bases; junction bases outside the gene matches: 6. Germline V gene lookup returns CDR1 SGHKS and CDR2 YYEKEE (reference sequence). CDR3 size: 15 residues. The CDR3 DNA sequence: TGTGCCAGCAGCTTTCTTAGCGGGGGTGGAGAGACCCAGTACTTC. Amino acids: CASSFLSGGGETQYF.

The chain employs TRBV6-1 and TRBJ1-5; D may be TRBD1 (5 bases). V was clipped by 11 bases and J by 5 bases, with 19 bases between them. The CDR3 covers 14 residues. Germline V gene data show CDR1 as MNHNS and CDR2 as SASEGT. CDR3 amino acids: CAGGFGGAYQPQHF. CDR3 nucleotide sequence: TGTGCCGGGGGGTTTGGAGGAGCCTATCAGCCCCAGCATTTT.

The rearrangement uses TRBV5-1 and TRBJ2-1; tentatively, D is TRBD2 (5 bases). V was cut by 0 bases and J by 10 bases, with 8 bases left in between. CDR1 and CDR2 from the germline V gene are SGHRS and YFSETQ. The CDR3 runs 12 residues. The CDR3 sequence is CASSLGTGEQFF. In nucleotides, the CDR3 is TGCGCCAGCAGCTTGGGGACGGGGGAGCAGTTCTTC.

This clone has more than one count but fewer than ten. The chain recombines TRBV4-1 with TRBJ2-7; the match to TRBD2 covers 12 bases. Germline loops: CDR1 MGHRA, CDR2 YSYEKL. This CDR3 comprises 14 residues. The junction had 6 bases not matched to a gene; V was cut back by 0 bases and J by 12 bases. The CDR3 region is CASSQETSGSWVYF. DNA of the CDR3: TGCGCCAGCAGCCAAGAGACTAGCGGGAGTTGGGTGTACTTC.

The V call is TRBV2, the J call TRBJ1-5; maybe TRBD1 (5 bases). Germline CDR1 reads SNHLY; CDR2 reads FYNNEI. The ends were cut back, 3 bases at V and 0 bases at J, with 9 bases in the middle. This CDR3 is 15 amino acids long. This CDR3 reads CASSEGPYSNQPQHF. CDR3 nucleotide sequence: TGTGCCAGCAGTGAGGGGCCCTATAGCAATCAGCCCCAGCATTTT. The full variable domain, rest sourced from reference TRBV2 and TRBJ1-5, is EPEVTQTPSHQVTQMGQEVILRCVPISNHLYFYWYRQILGQKVEFLVSFYNNEISEKSEIFDDQFSVERPDGSNFTLKIRSTKLEDSAMYFCASSEGPYSNQPQHFGDGTRLSIL.

The rearrangement uses TRBV7-3 and TRBJ2-2; D perhaps matches TRBD2 (5 bases). The CDR3 has 14 amino acids. Germline V gene lookup returns CDR1 SGHTA and CDR2 FQGTGA. V was clipped by 6 bases and J by 0 bases, with 8 bases between them. The CDR3 DNA reads TGTGCCAGCAGGGAGGTCCCGAACACCGGGGAGCTGTTTTTT. This gives the protein CASREVPNTGELFF.

V is TRBV5-5 and J is TRBJ2-5, with D perhaps being TRBD1 or TRBD2 (5 bases each). The germline CDR1 and CDR2 sequences are SGHKS and YYEKEE (reference sequence). V lost 0 bases to trimming and J lost 4 bases, with 16 bases between them. The length of the CDR3 is 16 residues. The CDR3: CASSLAARGGGETQYF. The CDR3 nucleotides are TGTGCCAGCAGCTTGGCGGCTAGGGGTGGAGGAGAGACCCAGTACTTC.

The chain recombines TRBV14 with TRBJ2-7; no firm D call. V dropped 0 bases and J dropped 3 bases, with 6 bases sitting between them. The CDR3 spans 13 residues. Germline V gene data show CDR1 as SGHDN and CDR2 as FVKESK. The CDR3 protein is CASSQDLFYEQYF. The CDR3 coding sequence is TGTGCCAGCAGCCAAGATTTATTCTACGAGCAGTACTTC.